The 10 T cell receptor beta chains listed next were all sequenced from one sample in a study of blood T cell repertoires in COVID-19. The protocol was immunoSEQ multiplex PCR, while the TCRdb copy is restricted to in-frame clones and leaves out a portion. The sample has about 260,000 clones; about nine tenths are singletons. Sequencing was performed on peripheral blood. The receptor set was obtained from a woman aged 30 to 39 with COVID-19, enrolled during active disease.

The CDR3 protein is CASSPTRASYEQYF. CDR3 coding DNA: TGTGCCAGCAGCCCCACCAGGGCCTCCTACGAGCAGTACTTC. The gene calls are TRBV5-8 and TRBJ2-7, with D perhaps TRBD1 (5 bases). The germline CDR1 and CDR2 sequences are SGHTS and YDEGEE. V was shortened by 4 bases and J by 0 bases, with 11 bases between the two germline ends. The CDR3 covers 14 residues.

This chain uses TRBV6-1 with TRBJ1-1; 8 nucleotides agree with TRBD1. The CDR3 spans 15 residues. The trim removed 0 bases at V and 2 bases at J, leaving 2 bases unmatched. From germline, CDR1 is MNHNS and CDR2 SASEGT. The CDR3: CASSEAQGANTEAFF. CDR3 sequence (DNA): TGTGCCAGCAGTGAAGCGCAGGGGGCAAACACTGAAGCTTTCTTT.

This clone was seen a handful of times. V and J are TRBV6-6 and TRBJ1-1; 10 bases are shared with TRBD1. This CDR3 is 15 amino acids long. Unmatched junction bases numbered 5, after V lost 4 bases and J lost 3 bases. Germline CDR1 is MNHNY and CDR2 is SVGAGI (reference sequence). The CDR3 region is CASSSTGTGDTEAFF. The DNA for the CDR3 is TGTGCCAGCAGTTCTACCGGGACAGGGGACACTGAAGCTTTCTTT.

The chain couples TRBV5-8 to TRBJ2-1, with TRBD2 matching 8 bases. V lost 0 bases to trimming and J lost 5 bases; unmatched junction nucleotides: 7. The V gene's germline CDR1 is SGHTS and CDR2 YDEGEE. This CDR3 spans 16 amino acids. CDR3 residues: CASSLDWGLVHNEQFF. CDR3 sequence (DNA): TGTGCCAGCAGCTTGGACTGGGGACTAGTCCACAATGAGCAGTTCTTC.

The chain links TRBV28 to TRBJ1-2, with TRBD1 matching over 7 bases. The CDR3 covers 14 residues. The ends lost 6 bases at V and 4 bases at J; junction bases unmatched: 8. Germline lookup yields CDR1 MDHEN and CDR2 SYDVKM. The CDR3 DNA sequence: TGTGCCAGCAGCCCTGGACAGGAGATCTATGGCTACACCTTC. It specifies CASSPGQEIYGYTF.

V usage is TRBV5-1 and J usage is TRBJ2-2, with TRBD1 as a possible D gene (6 bases). Germline V gene lookup returns CDR1 SGHRS and CDR2 YFSETQ. This CDR3 is built from 15 residues. V was clipped by 9 bases and J by 5 bases, with 20 bases between them. In DNA form, the CDR3 reads TGCGCCACCCCCCCCACAGGGTGGATGACCGGGGAGCTGTTTTTT. It is translated as CATPPTGWMTGELFF.

The chain combines TRBV12-3 or TRBV12-4 with TRBJ2-5; possibly TRBD1 for D (5 bases). The CDR3 spans 13 residues. The germline V and J ends were trimmed by 8 bases and 4 bases, with 14 bases remaining between them. CDR3: CASGPWQGETQYF. For the CDR3, the DNA is TGTGCCAGCGGCCCTTGGCAGGGAGAGACCCAGTACTTC.

The chain links TRBV28 to TRBJ2-4; the D gene is possibly TRBD1 (6 bases). With 2 bases removed from V and 0 bases from J, the gap between germline ends came to 8 bases. CDR1 is MDHEN, CDR2 SYDVKM, per germline. The CDR3 spans 15 residues. The DNA of the CDR3 is TGTGCCAGCAGTTTAGGGGGCCTAGCCAAAAACATTCAGTACTTC. Protein sequence: CASSLGGLAKNIQYF.

The chain links TRBV28 to TRBJ2-1; D not resolved. Germline V lookup: CDR1 MDHEN, CDR2 SYDVKM. The CDR3 runs to 14 residues. The V gene lost 5 bases and the J gene lost 2 bases, with 10 bases spanning the gap. The CDR3 region has the DNA TGTGCCAGCAGTACGCCAAACACCTACAATGAGCAGTTCTTC. Protein: CASSTPNTYNEQFF.

V usage is TRBV21-1 and J usage is TRBJ2-7; TRBD1, as called in the table, went unchecked against the DNA. TRBV21-1 is given as a pseudogene. This CDR3 has 17 amino acids. The CDR3 DNA is TGTGCCAGCAGCAAAAGATTTTGGGGCGATAACCGCTACGAGCAGTACTTC. Translation: CASSKRFWGDNRYEQYF.